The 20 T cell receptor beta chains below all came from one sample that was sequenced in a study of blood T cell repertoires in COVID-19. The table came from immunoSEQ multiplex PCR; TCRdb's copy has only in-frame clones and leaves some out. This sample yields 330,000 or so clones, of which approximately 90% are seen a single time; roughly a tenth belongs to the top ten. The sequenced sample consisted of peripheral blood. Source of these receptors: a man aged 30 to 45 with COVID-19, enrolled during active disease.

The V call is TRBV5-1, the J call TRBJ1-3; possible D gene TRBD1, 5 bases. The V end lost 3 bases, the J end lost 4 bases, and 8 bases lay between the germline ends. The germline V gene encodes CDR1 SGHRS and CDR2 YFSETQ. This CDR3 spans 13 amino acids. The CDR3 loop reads CASSSPGGNTIYF. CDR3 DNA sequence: TGCGCCAGCAGCTCTCCAGGGGGAAACACCATATATTTT.

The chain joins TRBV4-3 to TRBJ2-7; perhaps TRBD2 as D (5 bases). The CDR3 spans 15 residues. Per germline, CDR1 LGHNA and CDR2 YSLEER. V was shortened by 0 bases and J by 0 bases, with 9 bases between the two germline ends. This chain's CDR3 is CASSQDSGNSYEQYF. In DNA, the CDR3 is TGCGCCAGCAGCCAAGATTCCGGGAACTCCTACGAGCAGTACTTC.

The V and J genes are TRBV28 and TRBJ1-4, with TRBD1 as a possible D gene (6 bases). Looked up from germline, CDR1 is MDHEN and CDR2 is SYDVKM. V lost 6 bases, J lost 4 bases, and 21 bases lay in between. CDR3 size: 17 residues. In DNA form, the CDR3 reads TGTGCCAGCAGATCTTGGGGGGCGGGGGCCTTTAATGAAAAACTGTTTTTT. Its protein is CASRSWGAGAFNEKLFF.

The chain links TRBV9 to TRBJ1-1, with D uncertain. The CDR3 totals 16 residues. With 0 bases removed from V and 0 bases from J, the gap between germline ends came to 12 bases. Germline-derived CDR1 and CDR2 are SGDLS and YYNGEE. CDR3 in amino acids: CASSVDIAGLNTEAFF. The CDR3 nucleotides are TGTGCCAGCAGCGTAGATATCGCAGGCCTGAACACTGAAGCTTTCTTT.

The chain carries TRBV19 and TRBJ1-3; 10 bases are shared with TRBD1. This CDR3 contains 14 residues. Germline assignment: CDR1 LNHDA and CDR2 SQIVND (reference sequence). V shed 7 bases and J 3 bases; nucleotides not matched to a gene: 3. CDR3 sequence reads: CASKTGGSGNTIYF. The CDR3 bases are TGTGCCAGTAAGACAGGGGGCAGTGGAAACACCATATATTTT.

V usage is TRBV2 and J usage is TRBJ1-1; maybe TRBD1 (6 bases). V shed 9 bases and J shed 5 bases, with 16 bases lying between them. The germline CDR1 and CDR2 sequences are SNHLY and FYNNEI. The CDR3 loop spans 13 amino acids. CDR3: CASSRGRGTEAFF. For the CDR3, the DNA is TGTGCCAGTTCTCGGGGCAGGGGAACTGAAGCTTTCTTT.

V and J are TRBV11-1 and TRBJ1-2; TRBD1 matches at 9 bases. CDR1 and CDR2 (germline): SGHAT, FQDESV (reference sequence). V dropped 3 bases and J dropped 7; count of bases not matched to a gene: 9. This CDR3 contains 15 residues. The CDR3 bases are TGTGCCAGCAGCTTCCGGGACAGGGCTCTAAGTGGCTACACCTTC. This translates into CASSFRDRALSGYTF.

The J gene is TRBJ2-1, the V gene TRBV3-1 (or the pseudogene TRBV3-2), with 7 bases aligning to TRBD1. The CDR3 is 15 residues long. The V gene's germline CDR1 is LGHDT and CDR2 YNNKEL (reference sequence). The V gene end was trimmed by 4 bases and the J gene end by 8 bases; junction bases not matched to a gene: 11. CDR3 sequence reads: CASSRGEGARDEQFF. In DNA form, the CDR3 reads TGTGCCAGCAGCCGTGGTGAGGGGGCTAGGGATGAGCAGTTCTTC.

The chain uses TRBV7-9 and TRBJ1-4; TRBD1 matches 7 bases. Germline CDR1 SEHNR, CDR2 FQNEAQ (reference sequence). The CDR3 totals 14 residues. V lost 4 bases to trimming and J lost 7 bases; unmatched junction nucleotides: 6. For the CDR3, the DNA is TGTGCCAGCAGCTCTACAGGGGTGGGTGAAAAACTGTTTTTT. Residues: CASSSTGVGEKLFF.

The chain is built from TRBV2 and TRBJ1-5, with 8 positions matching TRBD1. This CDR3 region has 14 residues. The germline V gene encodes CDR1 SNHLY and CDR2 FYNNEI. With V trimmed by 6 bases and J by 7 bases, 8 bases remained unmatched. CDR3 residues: CASRRRTGKQPQHF. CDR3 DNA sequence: TGTGCCAGCAGGAGGCGGACAGGGAAACAGCCCCAGCATTTT.

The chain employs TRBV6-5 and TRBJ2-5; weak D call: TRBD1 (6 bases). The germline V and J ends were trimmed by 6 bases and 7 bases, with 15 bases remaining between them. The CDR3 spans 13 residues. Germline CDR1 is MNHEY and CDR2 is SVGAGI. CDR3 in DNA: TGTGCCAGCAGCCCAGGGGAGTATGGGACCCAGTACTTC. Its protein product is CASSPGEYGTQYF.

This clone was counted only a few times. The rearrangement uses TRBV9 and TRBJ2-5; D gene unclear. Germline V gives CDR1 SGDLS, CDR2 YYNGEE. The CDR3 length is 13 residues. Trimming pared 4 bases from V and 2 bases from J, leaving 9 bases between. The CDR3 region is CASSPDSQETQYF. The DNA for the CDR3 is TGTGCCAGCAGCCCTGATAGTCAAGAGACCCAGTACTTC.

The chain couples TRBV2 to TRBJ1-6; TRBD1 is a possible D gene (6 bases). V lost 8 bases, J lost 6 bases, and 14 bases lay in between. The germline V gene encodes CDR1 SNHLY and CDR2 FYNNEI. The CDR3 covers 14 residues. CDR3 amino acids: CASFMDSPNSPLHF. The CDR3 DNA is TGTGCCAGCTTTATGGACAGCCCTAATTCACCCCTCCACTTT.

As DNA, the CDR3 is TGTGCCAGCAGTGAGGACGGACAGAACTCTGGGGCCAACGTCCTGACTTTC. This sequence encodes CASSEDGQNSGANVLTF. The chain joins TRBV6-1 to TRBJ2-6; perhaps TRBD1 as D (6 bases). This CDR3 region has 17 residues. Trimming took off 3 bases at V and 0 bases at J, with 12 bases between the two ends. CDR1 and CDR2 (germline): MNHNS, SASEGT.

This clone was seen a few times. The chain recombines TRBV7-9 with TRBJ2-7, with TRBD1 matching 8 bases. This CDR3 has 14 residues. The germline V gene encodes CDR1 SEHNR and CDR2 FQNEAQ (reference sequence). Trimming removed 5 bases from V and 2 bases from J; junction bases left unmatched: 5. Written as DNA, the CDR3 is TGTGCCAGCAGCCATGGGGACAGGCCCTACGAGCAGTACTTC. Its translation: CASSHGDRPYEQYF.

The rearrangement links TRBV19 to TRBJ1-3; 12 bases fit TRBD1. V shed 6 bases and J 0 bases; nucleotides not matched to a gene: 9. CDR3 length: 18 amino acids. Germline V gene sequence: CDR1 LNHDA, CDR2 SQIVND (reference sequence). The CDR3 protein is CASSTRDRGLSSGNTIYF. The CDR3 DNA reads TGTGCCAGTAGCACCCGGGACAGGGGGCTCTCCTCTGGAAACACCATATATTTT. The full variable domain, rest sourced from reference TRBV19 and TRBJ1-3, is DGGITQSPKYLFRKEGQNVTLSCEQNLNHDAMYWYRQDPGQGLRLIYYSQIVNDFQKGDIAEGYSVSREKKESFPLTVTSAQKNPTAFYLCASSTRDRGLSSGNTIYFGEGSWLTVV.

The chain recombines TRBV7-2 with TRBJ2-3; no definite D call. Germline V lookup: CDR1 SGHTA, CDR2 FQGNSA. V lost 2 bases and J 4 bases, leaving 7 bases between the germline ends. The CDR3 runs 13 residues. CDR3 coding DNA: TGTGCCAGCAGCTTAAACATGGCAGATACGCAGTATTTT. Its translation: CASSLNMADTQYF.

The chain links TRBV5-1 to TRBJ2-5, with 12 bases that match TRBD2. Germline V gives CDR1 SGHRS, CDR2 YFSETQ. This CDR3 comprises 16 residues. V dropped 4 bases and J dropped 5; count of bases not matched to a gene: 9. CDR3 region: CASSPSGGALVETQYF. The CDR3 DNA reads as TGCGCCAGCAGCCCTAGCGGGGGGGCTTTGGTCGAGACCCAGTACTTC.

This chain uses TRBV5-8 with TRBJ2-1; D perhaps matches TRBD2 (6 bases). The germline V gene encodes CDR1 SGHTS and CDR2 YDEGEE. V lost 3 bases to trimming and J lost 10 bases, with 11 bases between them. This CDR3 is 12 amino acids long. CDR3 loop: CASSYSGGEQFF. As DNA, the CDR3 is TGTGCCAGCAGCTATAGCGGAGGAGAGCAGTTCTTC.

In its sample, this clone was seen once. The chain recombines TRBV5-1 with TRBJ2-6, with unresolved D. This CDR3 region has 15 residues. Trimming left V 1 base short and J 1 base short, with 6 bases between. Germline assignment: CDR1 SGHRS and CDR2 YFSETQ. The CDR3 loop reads CASSLRRSGANVLTF. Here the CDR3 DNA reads TGCGCCAGCAGCTTGCGGAGATCTGGGGCCAACGTCCTGACTTTC.